This record looks at one TCR beta chain sequence and its context. The target of this receptor is not known. Within one base of it there is no much larger clone, and no base qualities were kept. The data were obtained in a study of cytomegalovirus exposure and HLA in healthy donors (dated by TCRdb to 2017 to 2019). For the study in its entirety: According to an earlier analysis of 587 of the donors, some 180 million T cells yielded 120 million or so unique TCR beta sequences and 276 Gb of sequence data. The study combined high-throughput TCR immunosequencing, statistical association of individual TCRs with disease status, and machine learning to predict cytomegalovirus infection status. Around 330 gigabases of sequencing data and roughly 81 million unique TCR sequences made up an early release that covered 500 to 650 HLA-typed donors. Among the roughly 400 genotyped donors, about 85% belonged to the genetic ancestry cluster associated with self-reported Caucasian donors. A later analysis re-analyzed previously published TCR beta repertoires from hundreds of donors and added high-resolution HLA genotyping to study TCR occurrence patterns. Rather than drawing on any new phenotypic data, the later analysis identified candidate immune exposures from TCR beta sequences and the way those sequences occurred across donors. Donor age, sex, ethnicity and CMV serostatus were compiled alongside the repertoire data. About five DR-DQ haplotypes were treated as single units for association and clustering because of strong linkage in the cohort. On average, roughly 200,000 unique TCR beta nucleotide sequences were sequenced per donor among fewer than 500 genotyped donors of the cohort, with roughly a sixth of those sequences being non-productive. Every discovery cohort repertoire had been produced on one sequencing platform. Genome-wide SNP genotypes for about 65% of the roughly 670 donors were used in a later genetic analysis, which treated that subset as a discovery cohort. HLA typing covered class I and class II loci at four-digit resolution. The T cell repertoires of several hundred subjects were profiled by immunosequencing and related to cytomegalovirus serostatus. In an earlier analysis of 500 to 650 of the donors, high-throughput TCR beta sequencing was used to judge whether each TCR beta V gene segment behaved as functional or pseudogenic. A separate validation cohort of roughly 130 different subjects was used in addition to the roughly 720-subject first cohort. The aim of the study was to test whether cataloging public T cell receptors could identify signatures of past pathogen exposure. The number of donors typed differed by locus, with roughly 620-640 for A, B, C, DRB1 and DQB1, roughly 520 for DQA1, about 610 for DPA1, and some 440 for DPB1.

Library construction relied on the immunoSEQ multiplex PCR assay. For the multiplex PCR, a mixture combining 60 forward primers for TCR Vbeta segments and 13 reverse primers for TCR Jbeta segments was used. A multiplex PCR assay on genomic DNA amplified the CDR3 region of rearranged TCR beta genes. On the Illumina HiSeq System, the amplified TCR beta libraries were sequenced as 87-base-pair reads. From the authors' description of their analysis: Across the 500 to 750 repertoires, a later analysis counted tens of millions of unique TCR beta chains, 8.5 million to 12 million of which were shared by at least two donors. Raw reads were error-corrected and collapsed into unique sequences with a nearest-neighbor algorithm that merged closely related sequences to remove PCR and sequencing errors. To assign V, D and J gene segments, CDR3 sequences were aligned to IMGT reference sequences. For a sequence to be retained, a match of at least six nucleotides was required to both a V gene segment and a J gene segment. A rearrangement was called productive if the CDR3 had no stop codons and remained in frame with V and J, and every other rearrangement was called non-productive. Following IMGT convention, CDR3 was defined as the stretch from the second conserved V-encoded cysteine up to the conserved J-encoded phenylalanine. Sequences without an unambiguous match to a single V gene segment were excluded from the earlier analysis of a few hundred of the donors. In an earlier analysis of about 590 of the donors, a V segment was called functional when productive rearrangements were above 56.7%, and segregating when the standard deviation between donors exceeded 5%. A statistical classification framework was developed to diagnose cytomegalovirus status using the catalog of TCR beta chain sequences. In a later analysis, TCR nucleotide sequences were compared against IMGT/GENE-DB human TR gene sequences so that V and J genes could be assigned. A later analysis assigned CDR3 sequences and most-parsimonious VDJ recombination scenarios with the TCRdist pipeline. A later analysis defined each TCR beta chain by its CDR3 amino acid sequence plus V-gene family, and excluded reads lacking a unique V-gene family. In a later analysis, fewer than 600 highly shared, low-generation-probability nucleotide sequences were removed to address suspected cross-contamination and a sequencing artifact. A later analysis calculated a clonal expansion index for each public chain from normalized within-repertoire ranks of inferred template counts. Generation probabilities in a later analysis came from a VDJ recombination model fitted to out-of-frame rearrangements, and those results were checked against IGoR. Hypergeometric tests were used in a later analysis to score TCR-TCR, TCR-HLA and TCR-CMV co-occurrence, with a repertoire-size bias correction applied to the TCR pairs. To estimate false discovery rates, a later analysis permuted the HLA or CMV assignments 20 times. A later analysis grouped co-occurring TCRs with DBSCAN, adding TCRdist sequence similarity when clustering within HLA-allele-positive subsets. Co-occurrence clustering excluded repertoires with fewer than 30,000 or more than 120,000 public chains, plus five with anomalous nucleotide sharing. TCRdb retrieved this table from immuneACCESS and kept in-frame rearrangements only. Not all clones are present; in checked studies, unresolved V genes account for under half, and no reason is known for the remainder. V and J calls and clone size are those listed in that table; D and trimming were worked out from the DNA. This sample comprises 150,000 to 170,000 clones, 74% of them detected only once. Roughly 2.2% of the sample goes to the ten largest clones.

Cut back by 4 bases and 4 bases, the V and J ends lie 16 bases apart. The germline V gene yields MNHNS for CDR1 and SASEGT for CDR2. Including cysteine and phenylalanine, the CDR3 has 15 amino acids. The entry retains the CDR3 DNA only, 45 bases that are in frame from base 1. Overall results and qualifications from the work: Compared with equally common non-associated chains, HLA-associated TCR beta chains in a later analysis were more clonally expanded and had lower generation probabilities. In a later analysis, several top co-occurrence clusters were reported to appear linked to parvovirus B19, influenza, CMV and Epstein-Barr virus. Assigning TCR associations to individual alleles was difficult when HLA alleles, especially DR and DQ, strongly co-occurred. In an earlier analysis of under 600 of the donors, most TCR beta V segments were observed in productive rearrangements about 87% or about 30% of the time, broadly matching IMGT annotations. A later analysis found that most CMV-associated TCR beta chains appeared HLA-restricted, with HLA associations seemingly driven largely by CMV exposure. Presence/absence analyses assumed roughly uniform sequencing depth across donors, an assumption that may not hold. The cohort was sequenced for TCR beta chains only, and without alpha or paired-chain data the features that could be detected were limited. A later genetic analysis associated a missense DCLRE1C variant with V-gene and J-gene trimming of TCR beta chains, and an independent cohort replicated the association. In vitro tests confirmed that a few of the cytomegalovirus-associated TCR beta chains recognize cytomegalovirus antigens. A later genetic analysis reported fewer N-insertions in productive TCRs among donors in an Asian-associated ancestry cluster than the roughly 700-donor mean. In a later analysis, TCR association rates were found to vary across HLA loci, with the most associated TCRs seen for DRB1 alleles and the fewest for HLA-C alleles. Correlated functional status among segregating V segments might be attributable to linkage disequilibrium, but an unknown experimental factor could not be ruled out. According to the authors, the approach could potentially be generalized to other disease states and immunological phenotypes. While some public TCRs were present in many individuals, most TCR sequences turned up only very rarely across donors. The only immune exposure information available for the cohort was CMV serostatus. The sequencing pipeline was judged likely to have produced a cluster of highly shared sequence variants as a technical artifact. The study gave a list of about 160 TCR beta chains associated with cytomegalovirus. Cytomegalovirus status was reported to be diagnosed by the classifier with high specificity and sensitivity in both the original and validation cohorts. Because counts were too low, about 15 rarely observed V segments, including chromosome 9 orphons, were left out of the earlier analysis of 500 to 750 of the donors. A further reported finding was that TCR beta sequences accurately predicted the HLA-A and HLA-B alleles for most subjects in the first cohort. HLA typing was unavailable for some donors at each locus, so association tests used only the typed subset. Some IMGT-functional V segments, including TRBV6-2 and TRBV6-3, could not be told apart with the 87-base-pair reads, so those segments were excluded. In a later analysis, some 17,000 TCR beta sequences were associated with specific HLA alleles at a false discovery rate of 0.05.

In total, over 600 healthy bone marrow donors made up the cohort. Cohort members were all nominally healthy when sampled, although unrecorded immune exposures were likely present. The donor was CMV seronegative and belonged to the group of 352 seronegative cohort members. Each donor provided a peripheral blood sample, and peripheral blood mononuclear cells were used for TCR beta sequencing. The Qiagen DNeasy Blood Extraction Kit was used to extract genomic DNA from the blood cell samples. Sequencing was performed on PBMCs. The TCR sequence derives from a man between 25 and 39 years old in good health and CMV-seronegative. The chain links TRBV6-1 with TRBJ2-5; the D region possibly corresponds to TRBD1 (7 bases align). In nucleotides, the sequence is TGTGCCAGCAGTGTCTTCTACAGGGGAGGAGAGACCCAGTACTTC. It encodes CASSVFYRGGETQYF.